One and the same sample provided the 25 T cell receptor beta chains below, sequenced in a study of blood T cell repertoires in COVID-19. Generated by immunoSEQ multiplex PCR, the TCRdb table keeps only in-frame clones and is missing some. The sample shows a few hundred thousand clones, roughly nine tenths of them seen only once. The specimen was peripheral blood. These receptors all stem from a woman aged 40-49 years who had recovered from COVID-19.

The J gene is TRBJ1-1, the V gene TRBV2, with D possibly matching TRBD1 (5 bases). Germline V gene lookup returns CDR1 SNHLY and CDR2 FYNNEI. V lost 10 bases and J lost 3, with 18 bases in between. This CDR3 spans 14 amino acids. In DNA form, the CDR3 reads TGTGCCACTGGGCGGGGCACTTGGGACACTGAAGCTTTCTTT. It specifies CATGRGTWDTEAFF.

V gene TRBV5-4 combines with J gene TRBJ2-2; 7 nucleotides agree with TRBD2. Germline CDR1 reads SGHNT; CDR2 reads YYREEE (reference sequence). This CDR3 has 17 residues. J lost 3 bases, V lost 4 bases, and 12 bases had no gene match. CDR3 in amino acids: CASSPRRAGDYTGELFF. As DNA, the CDR3 is TGTGCCAGCAGCCCCCGGCGGGCGGGAGACTACACCGGGGAGCTGTTTTTT.

This chain joins TRBV19 and TRBJ1-2; possible D gene TRBD1, 6 bases. This CDR3 has 12 residues. Germline assignment: CDR1 LNHDA and CDR2 SQIVND (reference sequence). V was clipped by 8 bases and J by 6 bases, with 13 bases between them. The chain's CDR3 is CASETGGDGYTF. The CDR3 coding sequence is TGTGCCAGTGAGACGGGGGGCGATGGCTACACCTTC.

The chain recombines TRBV19 with TRBJ2-4, with 8 positions matching TRBD2. CDR1 is LNHDA and CDR2 is SQIVND in the germline V gene (reference sequence). Trimming removed 5 bases from V and 5 bases from J; junction bases left unmatched: 2. This CDR3 contains 13 residues. CDR3 region: CASSQAGENIQYF. CDR3 bases: TGTGCCAGTAGTCAAGCGGGGGAAAACATTCAGTACTTC.

The chain is built from TRBV7-2 and TRBJ2-2; D not certain. Germline V gene sequence: CDR1 SGHTA, CDR2 FQGNSA. Trimming stripped 5 bases from V and 3 bases from J, with 4 bases between. The CDR3 covers 12 residues. CDR3 coding DNA: TGTGCCAGCAGCCTATACACCGGGGAGCTGTTTTTT. This encodes CASSLYTGELFF.

This rearrangement joins TRBV19 to TRBJ1-2, with 7 positions matching TRBD1. V shed 11 bases, J shed 7 bases, and the junction held 13 bases outside the gene matches. CDR3 length equals 13 residues. CDR1 is LNHDA and CDR2 is SQIVND in the germline V gene (reference sequence). This chain's CDR3 is CAALTGFGGGYTF. The CDR3 DNA reads TGTGCCGCCTTGACAGGGTTTGGTGGTGGCTACACCTTC.

The gene calls are TRBV5-5 and TRBJ1-3; the D gene is possibly TRBD1 (6 bases). Trimming left V 4 bases short and J 0 bases short, with 11 bases between. Germline CDR1 SGHKS, CDR2 YYEKEE (reference sequence). The CDR3 is 15 amino acids. The CDR3 DNA reads as TGTGCCAGCAGCGCGGACAGTCGCTCTGGAAACACCATATATTTT. The encoded protein is CASSADSRSGNTIYF.

V is TRBV11-2 and J is TRBJ2-5; D is perhaps TRBD2 (6 bases). Germline CDR1 is SGHAT and CDR2 is FQNNGV. CDR3 size: 14 residues. Trimming stripped 5 bases from V and 2 bases from J, with 12 bases between. CDR3 protein: CASSLERVQETQYF. In nucleotides, the CDR3 is TGTGCCAGCAGCCTTGAGCGGGTTCAAGAGACCCAGTACTTC.

J is TRBJ1-2 and V is TRBV5-1; 7 bases fit TRBD1. CDR1 SGHRS and CDR2 YFSETQ come from the germline V gene. The length of the CDR3 is 14 residues. V shed 6 bases, J shed 6 bases, and the junction held 11 bases outside the gene matches. The DNA of the CDR3 is TGCGCCAGCACCCCGGAAGGGGGCAGGGATGGCTACACCTTC. This translates into CASTPEGGRDGYTF.

The rearrangement links TRBV5-4 to TRBJ1-1; 7 positions agree with TRBD1. CDR3 size: 12 residues. Germline values: CDR1 SGHNT, CDR2 YYREEE (reference sequence). V gave up 4 bases and J gave up 8 bases; unmatched junction bases: 5. The CDR3 sequence is CASSRQGSEAFF. The CDR3 region has the DNA TGTGCCAGCAGCCGACAGGGATCCGAAGCTTTCTTT.

This clone has just one count. The gene calls are TRBV18 and TRBJ2-7, with 8 positions matching TRBD1. V dropped 3 bases and J dropped 5; count of bases not matched to a gene: 9. Per the germline V gene, CDR1 is KGHSH and CDR2 is LQKENI. The CDR3 is made up of 15 amino acids. The CDR3 DNA reads as TGTGCCAGCTCACCGACAGGGGATTCGACCGACGAGCAGTACTTC. Encoded protein: CASSPTGDSTDEQYF.

The rearrangement links TRBV19 to TRBJ2-3, with 15 bases matching TRBD2. This CDR3 is 18 amino acids long. Germline V CDR1 and CDR2: LNHDA, SQIVND (reference sequence). The J segment lost 6 bases and the V segment lost 5 bases, leaving 12 bases of the junction unmatched. The CDR3 region is CASSEPGLAGGPGDTQYF. The CDR3 nucleotides are TGTGCCAGTAGTGAACCCGGACTAGCGGGAGGGCCAGGGGATACGCAGTATTTT.

This chain uses TRBV29-1 with TRBJ2-5; 10 bases are shared with TRBD1. This CDR3 contains 13 residues. Trimming cost V 6 bases and J 6 bases; bases outside gene matches: 7. Germline assignment: CDR1 SQVTM and CDR2 ANQGSEA. The CDR3 sequence is CSVGDRGRKTQYF. In nucleotides, the CDR3 is TGCAGCGTAGGGGACAGGGGAAGGAAGACCCAGTACTTC. Full variable domain (outside the CDR3, taken from reference TRBV29-1 and TRBJ2-5): SAVISQKPSRDICQRGTSLTIQCQVDSQVTMMFWYRQQPGQSLTLIATANQGSEATYESGFVIDKFPISRPNLTFSTLTVSNMSPEDSSIYLCSVGDRGRKTQYFGPGTRLLVL.

The gene calls are TRBV11-2 and TRBJ2-1; 13 bases align to TRBD2. Germline V gene sequence: CDR1 SGHAT, CDR2 FQNNGV. CDR3 length: 15 amino acids. J gave up 6 bases and V 4 bases, and 3 bases lay outside the gene matches. CDR3 sequence: CASSYGLAGVNEQFF. The CDR3 DNA reads TGTGCCAGCAGCTACGGACTAGCGGGAGTCAATGAGCAGTTCTTC. The whole variable domain, remainder taken from reference TRBV11-2 and TRBJ2-1, is EAGVAQSPRYKIIEKRQSVAFWCNPISGHATLYWYQQILGQGPKLLIQFQNNGVVDDSQLPKDRFSAERLKGVDSTLKIQPAKLEDSAVYLCASSYGLAGVNEQFFGPGTRLTVL.

This clone appeared a few times. The rearrangement links TRBV7-2 to TRBJ2-1; perhaps TRBD2 as D (7 bases). Trimming shortened V by 6 bases and J by 8 bases, and 17 bases separated the two germline ends. This CDR3 contains 14 residues. Germline CDR1 and CDR2: SGHTA and FQGNSA. The CDR3 DNA is TGTGCCAGCAGTCAGCAGCGAGGGGGGGATGAGCAGTTCTTC. It is translated as CASSQQRGGDEQFF. The full variable domain, completed using reference TRBV7-2 and TRBJ2-1, is GAGVSQSPSNKVTEKGKDVELRCDPISGHTALYWYRQSLGQGLEFLIYFQGNSAPDKSGLPSDRFSAERTGGSVSTLTIQRTQQEDSAVYLCASSQQRGGDEQFFGPGTRLTVL.

CDR3 nucleotides: TGTGCCAGCAGCGTACAGGGGAAGGGCGAAAAACTGTTTTTT. As protein: CASSVQGKGEKLFF. V usage is TRBV9 and J usage is TRBJ1-4; TRBD1 might be the D (6 bases). Germline V CDR1 and CDR2: SGDLS, YYNGEE. V lost 1 base, J lost 8 bases, and 12 bases lay in between. The length of the CDR3 is 14 residues.

The chain carries TRBV25-1 and TRBJ1-2; unclear D gene. CDR3 length equals 12 residues. V lost 3 bases and J 8 bases, leaving 10 bases between the germline ends. Germline V gene data show CDR1 as MGHDK and CDR2 as SYGVNS. CDR3 DNA sequence: TGTGCCAGCAGTGAGACGGGGAAAGGCTACACCTTC. Translating gives CASSETGKGYTF.

The chain joins TRBV10-3 to TRBJ2-1, with TRBD2 matching 10 bases. This CDR3 has 16 residues. Per germline, CDR1 ENHRY and CDR2 SYGVKD. The J segment lost 6 bases and the V segment lost 0 bases, leaving 5 bases of the junction unmatched. CDR3 in amino acids: CAISESSGRGPNEQFF. The CDR3 bases are TGTGCCATCAGTGAGTCCAGCGGGAGGGGCCCCAATGAGCAGTTCTTC.

The chain recombines TRBV28 with TRBJ1-1; 8 nucleotides agree with TRBD1. Germline CDR1 MDHEN, CDR2 SYDVKM. This CDR3 comprises 15 residues. The V gene end was trimmed by 2 bases and the J gene end by 4 bases; junction bases not matched to a gene: 6. The DNA of the CDR3 is TGTGCCAGCAGTTTACAGACCGGGACAGGCACTGAAGCTTTCTTT. It translates to CASSLQTGTGTEAFF.

The chain joins TRBV10-2 to TRBJ2-5, with D perhaps matching TRBD2 (5 bases). The V end was cut by 4 bases, the J end by 0 bases, with 6 bases between. The CDR3 is 13 residues long. CDR1 WSHSY and CDR2 SAAADI come from the germline V gene. CDR3 loop: CASSASHQETQYF. CDR3 DNA: TGCGCCAGCAGTGCTAGCCACCAAGAGACCCAGTACTTC.

This clone has a single count. One end of the junction does not line up with germline, which may come from a read error. The chain couples TRBV11-3 to TRBJ1-2; D not resolved. The CDR3 extends over 12 amino acids. Germline assignment: CDR1 SGHNT and CDR2 YENEEA. CDR3 region: CASSIERSGYTF. The CDR3 nucleotides are TGTGCCAGCAGCATAGAACGGTCTGGCTACACCTTC.

The CDR3 nucleotides read TGTGCCAGCAGTGAAAGGGGACTAGCGACCTACGAGCAGTACGTC. Translation: CASSERGLATYEQYV. V usage is TRBV6-1 and J usage is TRBJ2-7; 10 bases align to TRBD2. Germline CDR1 and CDR2: MNHNS and SASEGT. CDR3 size: 15 residues. J lost 2 bases, V lost 2 bases, and 3 bases had no gene match.

This rearrangement joins TRBV30 to TRBJ1-6; D gene uncertain. CDR1 is GTSNPN and CDR2 is SVGIG in the germline V gene (reference sequence). Trimming stripped 0 bases from V and 10 bases from J, with 10 bases between. The CDR3 has 13 residues. CDR3: CAWSVRGTSPLHF. CDR3 coding DNA: TGTGCCTGGAGTGTAAGAGGCACATCACCCCTCCACTTT.

The J gene is TRBJ1-2, the V gene TRBV3-1 (or the pseudogene TRBV3-2); TRBD1 agrees at 9 bases. The CDR3 is made up of 16 amino acids. J gave up 8 bases and V 0 bases, and 10 bases lay outside the gene matches. Germline CDR1 LGHDT, CDR2 YNNKEL (reference sequence). Here the CDR3 reads CASSQEFGQGFIGYTF. CDR3 DNA: TGTGCCAGCAGCCAAGAATTCGGACAGGGGTTTATCGGCTACACCTTC.

The genes are TRBV28 and TRBJ1-6, with a weak D call TRBD1 (6 bases). Germline CDR1 is MDHEN and CDR2 is SYDVKM. Trimming removed 5 bases at V and 7 bases at J, with 18 bases between. This CDR3 contains 16 residues. The CDR3 protein is CASSPDRFPPNSPLHF. Written as DNA, the CDR3 is TGTGCCAGCAGTCCCGACAGGTTTCCCCCGAATTCACCCCTCCACTTT.